This T cell receptor (beta chain) was identified during a study of blood T cell repertoires in COVID-19. Across the study: The United States, Italy and Spain supplied acute and convalescent COVID-19 samples. Sample material is recorded as cDNA or gDNA derived from T cells, B-cell-depleted T cells, or PBMCs.

Authors' processing steps: Estimation of nucleated cell counts was performed using reference gene primer amplification. TCRdb's table, derived via immunoSEQ multiplex PCR, lists solely in-frame clones and lacks some. V, J and clone size derive from that table, while D and trimming were established from the DNA sequence. The sample shows approximately 190,000 clones, around 84% of them seen only once. The germline gives CDR1 SEHNR, CDR2 FQNEAQ (reference sequence). The CDR3 length is 15 residues. Trimming at V came to 5 bases and at J to 7 bases, leaving 11 bases not matched to a gene. The clonotype comes from a man aged 30 to 45 with active or convalescent COVID-19. Specimen: peripheral blood. The chain joins TRBV7-9 to TRBJ1-5, with 7 positions matching TRBD1. In DNA, the CDR3 is TGTGCCAGCAGCCCCTTACAGGGGACGGGCCAGCCCCAGCATTTT. Protein sequence: CASSPLQGTGQPQHF.